These T cell receptor beta chains were read from a single sample in a study of control samples from healthy donors and cancer patients. Profiled with immunoSEQ multiplex PCR; TCRdb holds only in-frame clones, not every one. The data hold 88,000 or so clones, with roughly 94% observed a single time. Source material: blood. The origin of the receptors is a woman in her late teens or twenties in good health. Both conserved end residues are part of each CDR3. The D gene is left open where the match is weak. Clone size, where shown, is once, few, many, or a class for clones that have expanded.

j_gene: TRBJ1-1
v_gene: TRBV5-1
abundance: .
d_gene: .
CDR3aa: CASSLDVGRGEAFF
CDR3nt: TGCGCCAGCAGCTTGGACGTCGGACGGGGAGAAGCTTTCTTT

j_gene: TRBJ2-5
v_gene: TRBV5-1
abundance: .
d_gene: .
CDR3aa: CASSSTMGLETQYF
CDR3nt: TGCGCCAGCAGCTCAACTATGGGTCTGGAGACCCAGTACTTC

j_gene: TRBJ1-1
v_gene: TRBV19
abundance: .
d_gene: TRBD1
CDR3aa: CASSMSGQGYFSEAFF
CDR3nt: TGTGCCAGTAGTATGTCGGGACAGGGGTACTTTTCTGAAGCTTTCTTT

j_gene: TRBJ1-1
v_gene: TRBV28
abundance: .
d_gene: .
CDR3aa: CASRTGLRNTEAFF
CDR3nt: TGTGCCAGCAGAACGGGACTCAGGAACACTGAAGCTTTCTTT

j_gene: TRBJ2-7
v_gene: TRBV9
abundance: .
d_gene: .
CDR3aa: CASSLTGFTSYEQYF
CDR3nt: TGTGCCAGCAGCCTTACTGGGTTCACCTCCTACGAGCAGTACTTC

j_gene: TRBJ1-6
v_gene: TRBV5-1
abundance: .
d_gene: TRBD1
CDR3aa: CASSLEGAGPLHF
CDR3nt: TGCGCCAGCAGCTTGGAGGGGGCCGGACCCCTCCACTTT

j_gene: TRBJ1-3
v_gene: TRBV18
abundance: .
d_gene: .
CDR3aa: CASSADRQVSENTIYF
CDR3nt: TGTGCCAGCTCAGCCGACAGGCAAGTCTCTGAAAACACCATATATTTT

j_gene: TRBJ2-7
v_gene: TRBV27
abundance: .
d_gene: TRBD2
CDR3aa: CASSSGTSGKSLSYEQYF
CDR3nt: TGTGCCAGCAGTTCCGGGACTAGCGGGAAATCCCTCTCCTACGAGCAGTACTTC

j_gene: TRBJ2-5
v_gene: TRBV15
abundance: once
d_gene: TRBD2
CDR3aa: CATSRGRVRETQYF
CDR3nt: TGTGCCACCTCCCGCGGGAGGGTCCGGGAGACCCAGTACTTC

j_gene: TRBJ2-1
v_gene: TRBV27
abundance: .
d_gene: .
CDR3aa: CASSSGLERNEQFF
CDR3nt: TGTGCCAGCAGTTCTGGGCTAGAACGCAATGAGCAGTTCTTC

j_gene: TRBJ2-3
v_gene: TRBV28
abundance: once
d_gene: .
CDR3aa: CASSPNPAGSAPRDTQYF
CDR3nt: TGTGCCAGCAGTCCCAACCCCGCTGGGAGCGCGCCAAGGGATACGCAGTATTTT

j_gene: TRBJ2-3
v_gene: TRBV9
abundance: .
d_gene: TRBD2
CDR3aa: CASSVALAGGITDTQYF
CDR3nt: TGTGCCAGCAGCGTAGCTCTAGCGGGAGGGATAACAGATACGCAGTATTTT

j_gene: TRBJ2-2
v_gene: TRBV11-2
abundance: .
d_gene: .
CDR3aa: CASSLHTPSAGELFF
CDR3nt: TGTGCCAGCAGCTTACATACCCCTAGCGCCGGGGAGCTGTTTTTT

j_gene: TRBJ1-1
v_gene: TRBV28
abundance: .
d_gene: TRBD1
CDR3aa: CASRTGPTEAFF
CDR3nt: TGTGCCAGCAGGACAGGGCCCACTGAAGCTTTCTTT

j_gene: TRBJ2-2
v_gene: TRBV4-2
abundance: once
d_gene: TRBD2
CDR3aa: CASSQGGRDTGELFF
CDR3nt: TGTGCCAGCAGCCAAGGCGGGAGAGACACCGGGGAGCTGTTTTTT

j_gene: TRBJ2-3
v_gene: TRBV28
abundance: many
d_gene: TRBD2
CDR3aa: CASSFGGRAVTDTQYF
CDR3nt: TGTGCCAGCAGTTTTGGTGGGAGGGCCGTGACAGATACGCAGTATTTT

j_gene: TRBJ1-2
v_gene: TRBV19
abundance: .
d_gene: .
CDR3aa: CASSTPRAGYTF
CDR3nt: TGTGCCAGTAGTACCCCAAGGGCCGGCTACACCTTC

j_gene: TRBJ1-2
v_gene: TRBV6-5
abundance: .
d_gene: .
CDR3aa: CASMGENYGYTF
CDR3nt: TGTGCCAGCATGGGGGAAAACTATGGCTACACCTTC

j_gene: TRBJ2-2
v_gene: TRBV2
abundance: .
d_gene: TRBD2
CDR3aa: CASRIIAGVSTGELFF
CDR3nt: TGTGCCAGCAGGATAATAGCGGGAGTATCGACCGGGGAGCTGTTTTTT

j_gene: TRBJ1-2
v_gene: TRBV28
abundance: .
d_gene: TRBD1
CDR3aa: CASSDDRDYGYTF
CDR3nt: TGTGCCAGCAGCGATGACAGGGACTATGGCTACACCTTC

j_gene: TRBJ2-5
v_gene: TRBV27
abundance: .
d_gene: .
CDR3aa: CASSLSGGGLGETQYF
CDR3nt: TGTGCCAGCAGTTTATCGGGGGGGGGCCTAGGAGAGACCCAGTACTTC

j_gene: TRBJ2-5
v_gene: TRBV6-1
abundance: .
d_gene: TRBD2
CDR3aa: CASSEATGGGETQYF
CDR3nt: TGTGCCAGCAGTGAAGCAACGGGGGGAGGAGAGACCCAGTACTTC

j_gene: TRBJ2-7
v_gene: TRBV21-1
abundance: .
d_gene: .
CDR3aa: CASRNSGPERWVEQYF
CDR3nt: TGTGCCAGCAGAAATAGCGGGCCCGAAAGGTGGGTGGAGCAGTACTTC

j_gene: TRBJ2-7
v_gene: TRBV7-2
abundance: .
d_gene: TRBD2
CDR3aa: CASSVAGNSYEQYF
CDR3nt: TGTGCCAGCAGCGTAGCGGGCAACTCCTACGAGCAGTACTTC

j_gene: TRBJ2-7
v_gene: TRBV6-1
abundance: .
d_gene: TRBD1
CDR3aa: CASSEVQGQGDEQYF
CDR3nt: TGTGCCAGCAGCGAAGTTCAGGGACAGGGGGACGAGCAGTACTTC

j_gene: TRBJ1-4
v_gene: TRBV7-2
abundance: .
d_gene: .
CDR3aa: CASSSRISRANEKLFF
CDR3nt: TGTGCCAGCAGCTCCCGAATCTCTCGGGCTAATGAAAAACTGTTTTTT

j_gene: TRBJ1-3
v_gene: TRBV15
abundance: .
d_gene: .
CDR3aa: CATSRDSSGNTIYF
CDR3nt: TGTGCCACCAGCAGAGATAGCTCTGGAAACACCATATATTTT

j_gene: TRBJ1-6
v_gene: TRBV7-9
abundance: .
d_gene: TRBD1
CDR3aa: CASSSGTGNSPLHF
CDR3nt: TGTGCCAGCAGCTCCGGGACAGGGAATTCACCCCTCCACTTT

j_gene: TRBJ1-3
v_gene: TRBV15
abundance: .
d_gene: .
CDR3aa: CATSTGSDTIYF
CDR3nt: TGTGCCACCAGCACAGGGTCTGACACCATATATTTT

j_gene: TRBJ2-3
v_gene: TRBV28
abundance: .
d_gene: TRBD1
CDR3aa: CASSPPGQGARVDTQYF
CDR3nt: TGTGCCAGCAGTCCGCCGGGACAGGGGGCGCGAGTAGATACGCAGTATTTT

j_gene: TRBJ2-5
v_gene: TRBV14
abundance: .
d_gene: .
CDR3aa: CASSLGGVETQYF
CDR3nt: TGTGCCAGCAGCCTAGGAGGGGTTGAGACCCAGTACTTC

j_gene: TRBJ2-3
v_gene: TRBV27
abundance: .
d_gene: .
CDR3aa: CASSFGVGGRRTDTQYF
CDR3nt: TGTGCCAGCAGTTTTGGGGTCGGGGGAAGGAGGACAGATACGCAGTATTTT

j_gene: TRBJ2-7
v_gene: TRBV6-1
abundance: .
d_gene: .
CDR3aa: CASSDGKGAYEQYF
CDR3nt: TGTGCCAGCAGTGATGGTAAGGGTGCCTACGAGCAGTACTTC

j_gene: TRBJ2-7
v_gene: TRBV27
abundance: .
d_gene: .
CDR3aa: CASSLIVGTISEQYF
CDR3nt: TGTGCCAGCAGTTTAATCGTGGGGACAATCAGCGAGCAGTACTTC

j_gene: TRBJ1-1
v_gene: TRBV5-1
abundance: .
d_gene: .
CDR3aa: CASGAGDYTEAFF
CDR3nt: TGCGCCAGTGGGGCAGGCGATTACACTGAAGCTTTCTTT

j_gene: TRBJ2-7
v_gene: TRBV7-6
abundance: .
d_gene: TRBD1
CDR3aa: CASSLGTGPTYEQYF
CDR3nt: TGTGCCAGCAGCTTAGGGACAGGGCCTACCTACGAGCAGTACTTC

j_gene: TRBJ2-1
v_gene: TRBV27
abundance: .
d_gene: .
CDR3aa: CASSWGAGNEQFF
CDR3nt: TGTGCCAGCAGTTGGGGGGCGGGCAATGAGCAGTTCTTC

j_gene: TRBJ2-5
v_gene: TRBV25-1
abundance: .
d_gene: .
CDR3aa: CASSVAGHSKSEETQYF
CDR3nt: TGTGCCAGCAGTGTTGCCGGACACAGCAAAAGTGAAGAGACCCAGTACTTC

j_gene: TRBJ1-4
v_gene: TRBV28
abundance: .
d_gene: TRBD1
CDR3aa: CASRTVGGTGANEKLFF
CDR3nt: TGTGCCAGCAGGACGGTAGGGGGGACAGGGGCTAATGAAAAACTGTTTTTT

j_gene: TRBJ1-2
v_gene: TRBV12-3/TRBV12-4
abundance: .
d_gene: .
CDR3aa: CASSLNSNYGYTF
CDR3nt: TGTGCCAGCAGTTTAAACAGTAACTATGGCTACACCTTC

j_gene: TRBJ1-4
v_gene: TRBV2
abundance: .
d_gene: TRBD1
CDR3aa: CASSPDGTGNEKLFF
CDR3nt: TGTGCCAGCAGCCCCGACGGGACAGGGAATGAAAAACTGTTTTTT

j_gene: TRBJ1-2
v_gene: TRBV5-6
abundance: .
d_gene: TRBD1
CDR3aa: CASSPTGPNYGYTF
CDR3nt: TGTGCCAGCAGCCCGACAGGGCCCAACTATGGCTACACCTTC

j_gene: TRBJ1-4
v_gene: TRBV14
abundance: .
d_gene: TRBD1
CDR3aa: CASSPGPGQPNEKLFF
CDR3nt: TGTGCCAGCAGCCCGGGGCCGGGACAGCCAAATGAAAAACTGTTTTTT

j_gene: TRBJ2-1
v_gene: TRBV2
abundance: .
d_gene: .
CDR3aa: CASSGGLYNEQFF
CDR3nt: TGTGCCAGCAGTGGGGGCCTCTACAATGAGCAGTTCTTC

j_gene: TRBJ2-7
v_gene: TRBV27
abundance: .
d_gene: .
CDR3aa: CASSRTVSEQYF
CDR3nt: TGTGCCAGCAGTCGGACAGTGTCTGAGCAGTACTTC

j_gene: TRBJ1-5
v_gene: TRBV27
abundance: once
d_gene: .
CDR3aa: CASSLSTRNQPQHF
CDR3nt: TGTGCCAGCAGTTTATCAACCAGGAATCAGCCCCAGCATTTT

j_gene: TRBJ1-5
v_gene: TRBV19
abundance: .
d_gene: .
CDR3aa: CASSILTGQGNQPQHF
CDR3nt: TGTGCCAGTAGTATCCTCACAGGTCAGGGCAATCAGCCCCAGCATTTT

j_gene: TRBJ2-2
v_gene: TRBV3-1/TRBV3-2
abundance: once
d_gene: .
CDR3aa: CASSQLKQAGELFF
CDR3nt: TGTGCCAGCAGCCAACTAAAGCAAGCCGGGGAGCTGTTTTTT

j_gene: TRBJ2-7
v_gene: TRBV2
abundance: .
d_gene: .
CDR3aa: CASSSDRPSSYEQYF
CDR3nt: TGTGCCAGCAGTTCCGACAGACCAAGCTCCTACGAGCAGTACTTC

j_gene: TRBJ1-5
v_gene: TRBV28
abundance: .
d_gene: .
CDR3aa: CASSSPDGHNQPQHF
CDR3nt: TGTGCCAGCAGTTCCCCCGACGGGCACAATCAGCCCCAGCATTTT

j_gene: TRBJ1-1
v_gene: TRBV29-1
abundance: .
d_gene: TRBD1
CDR3aa: CSANRGMNTEAFF
CDR3nt: TGCAGCGCCAACAGGGGGATGAACACTGAAGCTTTCTTT

j_gene: TRBJ1-5
v_gene: TRBV25-1
abundance: .
d_gene: TRBD1
CDR3aa: CASSEGTGFEPQHF
CDR3nt: TGTGCCAGCAGTGAAGGGACAGGGTTCGAGCCCCAGCATTTT

j_gene: TRBJ2-1
v_gene: TRBV5-1
abundance: .
d_gene: TRBD2
CDR3aa: CASSLAAGVTMNEQFF
CDR3nt: TGCGCCAGCAGCTTGGCAGCGGGAGTTACCATGAATGAGCAGTTCTTC

j_gene: TRBJ2-1
v_gene: TRBV5-4
abundance: .
d_gene: .
CDR3aa: CAVDYGVLPLSEQFF
CDR3nt: TGTGCAGTCGACTACGGGGTCCTTCCCCTGAGTGAGCAGTTCTTC

j_gene: TRBJ1-4
v_gene: TRBV4-3
abundance: few
d_gene: .
CDR3aa: CASSQGGLGVGGEKLFF
CDR3nt: TGCGCCAGCAGCCAAGGGGGACTGGGCGTTGGAGGAGAAAAACTGTTTTTT

j_gene: TRBJ1-2
v_gene: TRBV5-1
abundance: .
d_gene: .
CDR3aa: CASSFSGSDYGYTF
CDR3nt: TGCGCCAGCAGCTTTTCCGGCTCGGACTATGGCTACACCTTC

j_gene: TRBJ2-1
v_gene: TRBV18
abundance: .
d_gene: .
CDR3aa: CASSPLASGQDEQFF
CDR3nt: TGTGCCAGCTCACCACTCGCTAGCGGACAGGATGAGCAGTTCTTC